What follows describes a single T cell receptor (beta chain). What it binds is not known. Germline V gives CDR1 MGHDK, CDR2 SYGVNS. With 3 bases removed from V and 5 bases from J, the gap between germline ends came to 14 bases. This CDR3 has 15 amino acids. This sample is part of a study of radiotherapy plus CTLA-4 blockade in lung cancer. About the research overall: Objective responses were documented in approximately 18% of patients, with disease control in roughly 30%.

Profiled with immunoSEQ multiplex PCR; TCRdb holds only in-frame clones, not every one. Among 70,000 to 90,000 clones listed, roughly 78% were seen once. Study-level findings and limits: Early clonal dynamics of blood T cells, together with interferon-beta, were reported as the best response predictor. Radiotherapy plus ipilimumab was followed by expansion in blood of tumor-derived TCR clones.

The chain links TRBV25-1 to TRBJ2-1, with a tentative D call TRBD1 (5 bases). Sequences were derived from peripheral blood, sampled from a patient treated with radiotherapy plus ipilimumab. The TCR was taken from a human donor with non-small cell lung cancer who had a complete response to radiotherapy plus ipilimumab. The CDR3 nucleotides are TGTGCCAGCAGTGATGTAGGGGCGGTGAACAATGAGCAGTTCTTC. This translates into CASSDVGAVNNEQFF.